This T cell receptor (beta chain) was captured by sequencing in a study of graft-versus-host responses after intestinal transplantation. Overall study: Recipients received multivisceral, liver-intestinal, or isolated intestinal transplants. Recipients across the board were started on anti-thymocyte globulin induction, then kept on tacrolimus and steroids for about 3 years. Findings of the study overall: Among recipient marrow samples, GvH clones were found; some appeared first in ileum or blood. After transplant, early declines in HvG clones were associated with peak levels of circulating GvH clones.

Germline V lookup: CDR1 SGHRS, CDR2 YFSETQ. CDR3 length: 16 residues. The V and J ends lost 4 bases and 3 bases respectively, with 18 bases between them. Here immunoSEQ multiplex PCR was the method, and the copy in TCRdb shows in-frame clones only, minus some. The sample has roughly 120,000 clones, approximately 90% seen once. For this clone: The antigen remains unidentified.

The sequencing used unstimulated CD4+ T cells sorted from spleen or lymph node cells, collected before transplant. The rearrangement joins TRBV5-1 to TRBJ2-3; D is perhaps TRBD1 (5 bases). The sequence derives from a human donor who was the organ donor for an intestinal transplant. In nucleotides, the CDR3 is TGCGCCAGCAGCCCAACCAGGGAACTCCTGACAGATACGCAGTATTTT. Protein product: CASSPTRELLTDTQYF.